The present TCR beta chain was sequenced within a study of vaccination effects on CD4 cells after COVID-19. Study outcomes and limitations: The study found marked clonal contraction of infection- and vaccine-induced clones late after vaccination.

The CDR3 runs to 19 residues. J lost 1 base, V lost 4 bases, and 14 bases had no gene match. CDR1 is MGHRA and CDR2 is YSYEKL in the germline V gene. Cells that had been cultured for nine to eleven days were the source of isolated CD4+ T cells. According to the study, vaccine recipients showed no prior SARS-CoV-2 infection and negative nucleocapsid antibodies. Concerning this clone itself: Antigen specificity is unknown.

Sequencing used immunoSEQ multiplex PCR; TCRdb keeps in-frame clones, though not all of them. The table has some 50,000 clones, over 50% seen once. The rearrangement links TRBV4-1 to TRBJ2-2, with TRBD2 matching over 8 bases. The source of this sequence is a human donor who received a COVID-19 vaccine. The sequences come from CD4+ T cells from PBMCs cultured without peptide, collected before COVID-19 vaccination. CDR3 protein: CASSPYRAGGIKNTGELFF. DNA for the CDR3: TGCGCCAGCAGCCCCTATCGGGCGGGGGGCATTAAGAACACCGGGGAGCTGTTTTTT.